One sample yielded the 30 T cell receptor beta chains listed below, sequenced in a study of molecular identifiers for immune sequencing clone quantification. TCRdb called the PCR reads again in MiXCR, with one record for every CDR3 protein. This table holds about 320,000 distinct CDR3 sequences, about 23% found once. The specimen sequenced was naive CD8+ T cells from blood, with Jurkat cell RNA spiked in. Subset noted: FACS-sorted CD8+CD4-CCR7+CD45RA+ naive T cells. The receptor set was obtained from a human donor in good health. Some libraries in this study had Jurkat cell RNA spiked in.

This chain connects TRBV25-1 to TRBJ2-3; D might be TRBD1 (6 bases). The CDR3 runs to 17 residues. Trimming stripped 10 bases from V and 2 bases from J, with 25 bases between. Per germline, CDR1 MGHDK and CDR2 SYGVNS. In DNA, the CDR3 is TGTGCCACCGCGACAGGTTTGGGTCTTCAACCCACAGATACGCAGTATTTT. Amino acid sequence: CATATGLGLQPTDTQYF.

Concerning this clonotype: This could be a read error, since a much larger clone is one nucleotide away. The chain has TRBV7-9 and TRBJ1-6; the D is unclear. Germline V gene data show CDR1 as SEHNR and CDR2 as FQNEAQ (reference sequence). The CDR3 is made up of 14 amino acids. The CDR3, as DNA: TGTGCCAGGAGCTTGGTTTTAGGAGATTCACCCCTCCACTTT. Its translation: CARSLVLGDSPLHF.

The chain links TRBV19 to TRBJ2-6; 7 bases match TRBD1. Germline CDR1 is LNHDA and CDR2 is SQIVND (reference sequence). V gave up 6 bases and J gave up 3 bases; unmatched junction bases: 11. The CDR3 is 17 residues long. Here the CDR3 reads CASSDPYRGDGANVLTF. DNA for the CDR3: TGTGCCAGTAGCGATCCCTACAGGGGAGATGGGGCCAACGTCCTGACTTTC.

This clonotype came up many times. V gene TRBV5-1 combines with J gene TRBJ2-7, with 7 bases identical to TRBD1. Trimming cost V 4 bases and J 6 bases; bases outside gene matches: 13. Germline V gene lookup returns CDR1 SGHRS and CDR2 YFSETQ. The CDR3 is made up of 15 amino acids. CDR3 region: CASSPLFLGGGEQYF. The CDR3 coding sequence is TGCGCCAGCAGCCCCCTTTTCCTAGGGGGCGGCGAGCAGTACTTC.

Turning to this clonotype: A single base separates this from a much larger clone, so it may be a read error. V is TRBV7-2 and J is TRBJ2-7, with 8 nucleotides matching TRBD2. Germline CDR1 is SGHTA and CDR2 is FQGNSA. The CDR3 extends over 14 amino acids. CDR3 DNA: TGTGCCAACAGCGAGGAGGGACTAGAGTACGAGCAGTACTTC. It yields the protein CANSEEGLEYEQYF. Looking up the rest from reference TRBV7-2 and TRBJ2-7 gives the full variable domain: GAGVSQSPSNKVTEKGKDVELRCDPISGHTALYWYRQSLGQGLEFLIYFQGNSAPDKSGLPSDRFSAERTGGSVSTLTIQRTQQEDSAVYLCANSEEGLEYEQYFGPGTRLTVT.

This clonotype has a single count. The junction does not match germline at one end; this may be a read error. The genes are TRBV5-1 and TRBJ1-4; D remains unclear. CDR3 length: 15 amino acids. Germline-derived CDR1 and CDR2 are SGHRS and YFSETQ. CDR3 nucleotide sequence: TGCGCCAGCAGCTTGCAGCGGGATTATAACGAAAAACTGTCTTTT. It yields the protein CASSLQRDYNEKLSF.

This clonotype has at least ten counts. This chain links TRBV5-1 with TRBJ2-7, with 10 nucleotides matching TRBD2. Germline CDR1 and CDR2: SGHRS and YFSETQ. The CDR3 sequence is 17 residues long. The trim removed 2 bases at V and 3 bases at J, leaving 11 bases unmatched. The DNA of the CDR3 is TGCGCCAGCAGCTTCTACTTTAGCGGGGGGACTGTCTACGAGCAGTACTTC. Translating gives CASSFYFSGGTVYEQYF.

This clonotype has at least ten counts. The chain has TRBV6-5 and TRBJ2-5; 7 bases map to TRBD2. The J segment lost 0 bases and the V segment lost 5 bases, leaving 3 bases of the junction unmatched. From germline, CDR1 is MNHEY and CDR2 SVGAGI. The CDR3 contains 14 residues. The CDR3 nucleotides are TGTGCCAGCAGTCCCGGGAGGCACCAAGAGACCCAGTACTTC. Translation: CASSPGRHQETQYF.

There are a few counts of this clonotype. The chain joins TRBV19 to TRBJ2-5, with 10 bases aligning to TRBD2. J was trimmed by 0 bases and V by 4 bases; bases with no gene match: 11. The CDR3 consists of 18 residues. CDR1 and CDR2 from the germline V gene are LNHDA and SQIVND (reference sequence). The CDR3 coding sequence is TGTGCCAGTAGTAGTCTAGCGGGGGCCCTACCTTACCAAGAGACCCAGTACTTC. Its translation: CASSSLAGALPYQETQYF.

This clonotype was picked up many times. The chain joins TRBV3-1 to TRBJ2-7; no firm D call. The CDR3 loop spans 12 amino acids. Looked up from germline, CDR1 is LGHDT and CDR2 is YNNKEL (reference sequence). Trimming stripped 0 bases from V and 3 bases from J, with 3 bases between. CDR3 sequence: CASSQDYYEQYF. The CDR3 DNA follows: TGTGCCAGCAGCCAAGATTACTACGAGCAGTACTTC.

The chain recombines TRBV18 with TRBJ2-7; D is perhaps TRBD1 or TRBD2 (6 bases each). The ends were cut back, 0 bases at V and 4 bases at J, with 10 bases in the middle. The germline gives CDR1 KGHSH, CDR2 LQKENI. This CDR3 comprises 14 residues. The CDR3 sequence is CASSPPGGMYEQYF. The CDR3 DNA is TGTGCCAGCTCACCACCGGGGGGCATGTACGAGCAGTACTTC.

The chain is built from TRBV20-1 and TRBJ2-3; D is perhaps TRBD1 or TRBD2 (5 bases each). The V gene's germline CDR1 is DFQATT and CDR2 SNEGSKA (reference sequence). The CDR3 loop spans 17 amino acids. The ends were cut back, 2 bases at V and 6 bases at J, with 24 bases in the middle. CDR3 protein: CSARRDGAVAAWDTQYF. The CDR3 nucleotides are TGCAGTGCTAGAAGGGACGGGGCGGTGGCGGCCTGGGATACGCAGTATTTT.

This clonotype appeared many times. The chain carries TRBV7-9 and TRBJ2-1, with 12 bases fitting TRBD2. Trimming at V came to 5 bases and at J to 4 bases, leaving 9 bases not matched to a gene. CDR1 and CDR2 from the germline V gene are SEHNR and FQNEAQ (reference sequence). The CDR3 covers 17 residues. DNA of the CDR3: TGTGCCAGCAGCCCTCCGAAGGGGACTAGCGGGTACAATGAGCAGTTCTTC. Translation: CASSPPKGTSGYNEQFF.

The chain combines TRBV6-2 or TRBV6-3 with TRBJ2-3; 8 bases are a match to TRBD2. CDR3 length equals 17 residues. V was pared by 5 bases and J by 2 bases, with 12 bases of the junction left unmatched. CDR1 MNHEY and CDR2 SVGEGT come from the germline V gene. CDR3 sequence: CASSPGQAGDHTDTQYF. DNA of the CDR3: TGTGCCAGCAGTCCCGGACAAGCGGGAGACCACACAGATACGCAGTATTTT.

At least ten counts were recorded for this clonotype. The chain links TRBV13 to TRBJ2-5; D may be TRBD1 or TRBD2 (5 bases each). V was clipped by 4 bases and J by 1 base, with 10 bases between them. There are 14 residues in the CDR3. Germline CDR1 reads PRHDT; CDR2 reads FYEKMQ (reference sequence). CDR3 in amino acids: CASSSWGFQETQYF. The CDR3 nucleotides are TGTGCCAGCAGCTCCTGGGGGTTCCAAGAGACCCAGTACTTC.

As concerns this clonotype: This clone may be a read error of a much larger clone one base away. The V call is TRBV29-1, the J call TRBJ2-5; TRBD2 is a possible D gene (5 bases). The CDR3 is 15 residues long. The V gene lost 1 base and the J gene lost 4 bases, with 16 bases spanning the gap. CDR1 and CDR2 from the germline V gene are SQVTM and ANQGSEA. CDR3: CSVEALGSRGETQYF. The DNA of the CDR3 is TGCAGCGTTGAAGCTCTTGGGAGTCGGGGAGAGACCCAGTACTTC.

The rearrangement joins TRBV6-2 or TRBV6-3 to TRBJ2-3; tentatively, D is TRBD1 (6 bases). Trimming shortened V by 8 bases and J by 1 base, and 22 bases separated the two germline ends. Germline CDR1 MNHEY, CDR2 SVGEGT. The CDR3 runs to 17 residues. This CDR3 is CASVDPQGFVGTDTQYF. The CDR3 bases are TGTGCCAGCGTCGACCCCCAGGGGTTTGTTGGCACAGATACGCAGTATTTT.

This clonotype was detected only a few times. This chain uses TRBV20-1 with TRBJ2-7, with 9 bases matching TRBD2. V lost 1 base to trimming and J lost 3 bases; unmatched junction nucleotides: 7. CDR1 is DFQATT and CDR2 is SNEGSKA in the germline V gene (reference sequence). The CDR3 spans 15 residues. The CDR3 DNA follows: TGCAGTGCTAGAGGGCTAGCGGGGACCCTCTACGAGCAGTACTTC. It specifies CSARGLAGTLYEQYF.

This clonotype was picked up a small number of times. The chain is built from TRBV19 and TRBJ2-5; tentative D call: TRBD1 (5 bases). Germline V lookup: CDR1 LNHDA, CDR2 SQIVND (reference sequence). This CDR3 comprises 14 residues. V lost 5 bases and J lost 5, with 15 bases in between. The CDR3: CASSGAYIGETQYF. For the CDR3, the DNA is TGTGCCAGTAGTGGGGCCTATATCGGGGAGACCCAGTACTTC.

This clonotype came up a few times. The rearrangement joins TRBV6-5 to TRBJ1-3; TRBD1 matches 8 bases. Germline CDR1 is MNHEY and CDR2 is SVGAGI. Trimming took 7 bases from V and 2 from J; bases not matched to a gene: 10. This CDR3 contains 16 residues. CDR3 nucleotides: TGTGCCAGCACTATCGGACAGGGTGCACCTGGAAACACCATATATTTT. This codes for CASTIGQGAPGNTIYF.

The V call is TRBV18, the J call TRBJ1-1, with 8 bases that match TRBD1. CDR3 length equals 16 residues. V dropped 2 bases and J dropped 3; count of bases not matched to a gene: 8. CDR1 KGHSH and CDR2 LQKENI come from the germline V gene. CDR3 sequence: CASSPGQGNWDTEAFF. The CDR3 region has the DNA TGTGCCAGCTCACCAGGACAGGGAAATTGGGACACTGAAGCTTTCTTT.

On this clonotype itself: Because the CDR3 is missing its conserved closing phenylalanine or tryptophan, this is likely a read error. The limits of the CDR3 on the DNA are not certain, so only TCRdb's listed CDR3 is given. V usage is TRBV3-1 and J usage is TRBJ2-3; the tabulated D call, TRBD2, remains unverified against the DNA. Germline CDR1 and CDR2: LGHDT and YNNKEL (reference sequence). Termini included, the CDR3 measures 11 amino acids. The CDR3 spells CASSQDGTSEL.

The chain recombines TRBV6-7 with TRBJ1-5; 8 bases are a match to TRBD1. TRBV6-7 is annotated as an ORF whose role is uncertain. The CDR3 runs 14 residues. The ends lost 5 bases at V and 3 bases at J; junction bases unmatched: 3. In DNA, the CDR3 is TGTGCCAGCAGTGCAGGGGGCCACAATCAGCCCCAGCATTTT. Translating gives CASSAGGHNQPQHF.

This clonotype was found a few times. V and J are TRBV30 and TRBJ1-1; D remains ambiguous. CDR1 is GTSNPN, CDR2 SVGIG, per germline (reference sequence). V was pared by 3 bases and J by 0 bases, with 8 bases between. The CDR3 extends over 13 amino acids. CDR3 residues: CAWSGLLNTEAFF. The CDR3 DNA sequence: TGTGCCTGGAGCGGACTGCTGAACACTGAAGCTTTCTTT.

Note on this clonotype: This clone may be a read error of a much larger clone one base away. The gene calls are TRBV4-3 and TRBJ2-7; the match to TRBD2 covers 7 bases. Germline V gene lookup returns CDR1 LGHNA and CDR2 YSLEER. The CDR3 contains 15 residues. CDR3 DNA sequence: TGCGCCAGCAGCCAAGAGCGGGAGCCTGCCTACGCGCAGTACTTC. Its translation: CASSQEREPAYAQYF.

This clonotype occurred a few times. This chain joins TRBV5-1 and TRBJ1-3; D not resolved. Per germline, CDR1 SGHRS and CDR2 YFSETQ. With 0 bases removed from V and 1 base from J, the gap between germline ends came to 5 bases. The CDR3 consists of 14 residues. In DNA form, the CDR3 reads TGCGCCAGCAGCTTGGGGGAGTCTGGAAACACCATATATTTT. Translation gives CASSLGESGNTIYF.

The CDR3 nucleotides are TGTGCCAGTAGTATTGGACAGAGGAGCAATCAGCCCCAGCATTTT. Its translation: CASSIGQRSNQPQHF. V is TRBV19 and J is TRBJ1-5; TRBD1 might be the D (6 bases). Trimming pared 3 bases from V and 1 base from J, leaving 10 bases between. The CDR3 sequence is 15 residues long. CDR1 LNHDA and CDR2 SQIVND come from the germline V gene (reference sequence). Combining the CDR3 with reference TRBV19 and TRBJ1-5 gives the whole variable domain DGGITQSPKYLFRKEGQNVTLSCEQNLNHDAMYWYRQDPGQGLRLIYYSQIVNDFQKGDIAEGYSVSREKKESFPLTVTSAQKNPTAFYLCASSIGQRSNQPQHFGDGTRLSIL.

A word on this clonotype: The junction shows a germline mismatch at one end, possibly a read error. This rearrangement joins TRBV7-9 to TRBJ1-1; 9 positions match TRBD1. The germline CDR1 and CDR2 sequences are SEHNR and FQNEAQ (reference sequence). There are 15 residues in the CDR3. The CDR3 nucleotides are TGTGCCAGCAGCTCCAAGGACAGGGGAAACACTGAAGCTTCCTTT. Translated: CASSSKDRGNTEASF.

Only a few counts were recorded for this clonotype. This CDR3 reads CASSFRQIAYEQYF. In nucleotides, the CDR3 is TGTGCCAGCAGCTTCCGACAGATCGCCTACGAGCAGTACTTC. The rearrangement uses TRBV13 and TRBJ2-7, with a possible D match to TRBD1 (5 bases). Germline V gene data show CDR1 as PRHDT and CDR2 as FYEKMQ (reference sequence). The V and J ends lost 3 bases and 2 bases respectively, with 11 bases between them. The CDR3 spans 14 residues. The variable domain in full, completed from reference TRBV13 and TRBJ2-7, reads AAGVIQSPRHLIKEKRETATLKCYPIPRHDTVYWYQQGPGQDPQFLISFYEKMQSDKGSIPDRFSAQQFSDYHSELNMSSLELGDSALYFCASSFRQIAYEQYFGPGTRLTVT.

This chain links TRBV6-2 or TRBV6-3 with TRBJ1-5; TRBD1 might be the D (5 bases). Per the germline V gene, CDR1 is MNHEY and CDR2 is SVGEGT. The V and J ends lost 5 bases and 5 bases respectively, with 19 bases between them. The CDR3 has 16 amino acids. CDR3 sequence: CASSPPWGGGDQPQHF. The CDR3 DNA reads TGTGCCAGCAGTCCACCTTGGGGCGGGGGGGATCAGCCCCAGCATTTT.